The rows below give T cell receptor beta chains drawn from one sample of a study of blood T cell repertoires in COVID-19. TCRdb's copy holds only in-frame clones and misses some; the assay was immunoSEQ multiplex PCR. The sample records just over 150,000 clones, roughly 85% being singletons. The sample taken for sequencing was peripheral blood. The receptors come from a human donor with acute or convalescent COVID-19. The donor label of this sample is uncertain. Both conserved end residues are part of each CDR3. D genes are given only for firm matches. Not all rows give a size; the values are once, few, many and, for expanded clones, a class.

J,D,V,size,DNA,CDR3
TRBJ2-7,TRBD1,TRBV6-2/TRBV6-3,.,TGTGCCAGCAGTTACGGGACAGGGACCGACGAGCAGTACTTC,CASSYGTGTDEQYF
TRBJ1-2,TRBD1,TRBV24-1,.,TGTGCCACCAGCCGGACAGGGGGCAGCTATGGCTACACCTTC,CATSRTGGSYGYTF
TRBJ1-4,.,TRBV27,many,TGTGCCATGACCATCACGGGGTACCTAGATGAAAAACTGTTTTTT,CAMTITGYLDEKLFF
TRBJ2-7,TRBD2,TRBV15,.,TGTGCCACCAGCAGGGGCCGGACTAGCGGGGCCTACGAGCAGTACTTC,CATSRGRTSGAYEQYF
TRBJ1-2,TRBD1,TRBV7-9,.,TGTGCCAGCAGCTTTGGACAGGCCACCTATGGCTACACCTTC,CASSFGQATYGYTF
TRBJ2-7,.,TRBV20-1,.,TGCAGTGCGACCCAGGATTACGAGCAGTACTTC,CSATQDYEQYF
TRBJ1-1,.,TRBV19,.,TGTGCCAGTAGTATTGAGGATTGGGGAGAGGTTAACACTGAAGCTTTCTTT,CASSIEDWGEVNTEAFF
TRBJ1-2,.,TRBV4-3,.,TGCGCCAGCAGCCAGACCATGGACAGAATATATGGCTACACCTTC,CASSQTMDRIYGYTF
TRBJ2-2,TRBD2,TRBV11-2,.,TGTGCCAGCAGCTTAGGGCTAGCGGGGCGCACCGGGGAGCTGTTTTTT,CASSLGLAGRTGELFF
TRBJ1-3,TRBD1,TRBV30,.,TGTGCCTGGACTAAGACAGGGGAATTGGGAAACACCATATATTTT,CAWTKTGELGNTIYF
TRBJ2-3,TRBD2,TRBV4-2,few,TGTGCCAGCAGCCAAGATGGAGCGGGGGGGCTCACAGATACGCAGTATTTT,CASSQDGAGGLTDTQYF
TRBJ1-5,TRBD1,TRBV10-2,.,TGCGCCAGCAGCACAGGGGAGAGCAATCAGCCCCAGCATTTT,CASSTGESNQPQHF
TRBJ1-5,.,TRBV6-6,.,TGTGCCAGCAGTCACGGTGGGGAGGACAATCAGCCCCAGCATTTT,CASSHGGEDNQPQHF
TRBJ2-2,TRBD1,TRBV11-2,.,TGTGCCAGCAGCTTAACCCCCGGGACAGGGGAACGGGCGGGGGAGCTGTTTTTT,CASSLTPGTGERAGELFF
TRBJ1-3,.,TRBV11-3,once,TGTGCCAGCAGCTTCGGTGGGACTTCTTCCTCTGGAAACACCATATATTTT,CASSFGGTSSSGNTIYF
TRBJ1-5,TRBD1,TRBV19,.,TGTGCCAGTAGGGGACAGCCGAATCAGCCCCAGCATTTT,CASRGQPNQPQHF
TRBJ1-2,.,TRBV28,.,TGTGCCAGCAGCTACAGTTCCTATGGCTACACCTTC,CASSYSSYGYTF
TRBJ2-4,.,TRBV2,.,TGTGCCACGGACAGCGAACGCAAAAACATTCAGTACTTC,CATDSERKNIQYF
TRBJ2-5,.,TRBV30,.,TGTGCCTGGTCCGGGGGGCGAGAGACCCAGTACTTC,CAWSGGRETQYF
TRBJ1-1,.,TRBV11-3,.,TGTGCCAGCAGCATCAGGGCGGCGAACACTGAAGCTTTCTTT,CASSIRAANTEAFF
TRBJ1-2,.,TRBV7-9,few,TGTGCCAGCAGCTTAACCCCGCCAGGACAGTTCTATGGCTACACCTTC,CASSLTPPGQFYGYTF
TRBJ1-1,.,TRBV3-1/TRBV3-2,few,TGTGCCAGCAGCCAAGCAGGGTCCGGAAACACTGAAGCTTTCTTT,CASSQAGSGNTEAFF
TRBJ2-5,TRBD2,TRBV3-1/TRBV3-2,once,TGTGCCAGCACCGATGGGCGGGGGTACCAAGAGACCCAGTACTTC,CASTDGRGYQETQYF
TRBJ1-5,.,TRBV4-1,once,TGCGCCAGCAGCCAAGAGGGGGGTAGCAATCAGCCCCAGCATTTT,CASSQEGGSNQPQHF
TRBJ2-3,.,TRBV13,few,TGTGCCAGCAGCCCACCCGAACGGTCGGCAGATACGCAGTATTTT,CASSPPERSADTQYF
TRBJ1-6,.,TRBV19,few,TGTGCCAGTACCCGACTACAGGGAAGCAATTCACCCCTCCACTTT,CASTRLQGSNSPLHF
TRBJ1-2,.,TRBV15,.,TGTGCCACCAGCAGAGTGGGGCAGACTCCCTATGGCTACACCTTC,CATSRVGQTPYGYTF
TRBJ1-5,TRBD1,TRBV6-5,.,TGTGCCAGCAGTCCGGACAGGTCAAATCAGCCCCAGCATTTT,CASSPDRSNQPQHF
TRBJ1-1,.,TRBV4-2,.,TGTGCCAGCAGCCAAGCACCCGGGCAGGGTCTCACTGAAGCTTTCTTT,CASSQAPGQGLTEAFF
TRBJ2-5,.,TRBV6-6,.,TGTGCCAGCACTACCACTGTCCAGACCCAGTACTTC,CASTTTVQTQYF
TRBJ1-5,.,TRBV6-5,.,TGTGCCAGTGGAAGACGGAGAGACAATCAGCCCCAGCATTTT,CASGRRRDNQPQHF
TRBJ1-2,TRBD1,TRBV7-2,.,TGTGCCAGCAGCTTAGCCAGGACAGGGTCGGAAAACTATGGCTACACCTTC,CASSLARTGSENYGYTF
TRBJ1-2,.,TRBV28,once,TGTGCCAGCAGTCCATCCCCGGTCGGGTACTATGGCTACACCTTC,CASSPSPVGYYGYTF
TRBJ2-5,.,TRBV24-1,.,TGTGCCACCAGTGATCCCACAGGCAGAAAAGAGACCCAGTACTTC,CATSDPTGRKETQYF
TRBJ1-6,TRBD1,TRBV6-2/TRBV6-3,.,TGTGCCAGCAGTTACTCTGGGGGGACAGGCTGGACGTCGCCCCTCCACTTT,CASSYSGGTGWTSPLHF
TRBJ1-2,.,TRBV29-1,.,TGCAGCGCGAAGGACAGTGGCTATGGCTACACCTTC,CSAKDSGYGYTF
TRBJ1-4,.,TRBV15,.,TGTGCCACCAGCAGCGGAAACCTAGCAACTAATGAAAAACTGTTTTTT,CATSSGNLATNEKLFF
TRBJ1-2,.,TRBV18,few,TGTGCCAGTCGGGGGGACGACTATGGCTACACCTTC,CASRGDDYGYTF
TRBJ1-2,.,TRBV5-1,few,TGCGCCAGCAGCTTGTCGGCAGGGGATGGCTACACCTTC,CASSLSAGDGYTF
TRBJ1-2,TRBD1,TRBV11-2,.,TGTGCCAGCAGCTTAAAAGGGGGCCCTCATGGCTACACCTTC,CASSLKGGPHGYTF
TRBJ1-5,TRBD1,TRBV2,once,TGTGCCAGCAGCTATATTTGGGACAGGGGAGGTTCGAGCAATCAGCCCCAGCATTTT,CASSYIWDRGGSSNQPQHF
TRBJ1-4,TRBD1,TRBV9,.,TGTGCCAGCAGCTTCCGACAGGGGGGGGGTGAAAAACTGTTTTTT,CASSFRQGGGEKLFF
TRBJ2-3,TRBD2,TRBV4-1,.,TGCGCCAGCAGTCCGGGGAGGCGGGGGGGCCAAGATACGCAGTATTTT,CASSPGRRGGQDTQYF
TRBJ1-4,.,TRBV9,.,TGTGCCAGCAGCACGGGACACAGTTTGAGTGAAAAACTGTTTTTT,CASSTGHSLSEKLFF
TRBJ1-1,.,TRBV18,.,TGTGCCAGCTCATATCTAGACGGAAACACTGAAGCTTTCTTT,CASSYLDGNTEAFF
TRBJ1-1,.,TRBV30,.,TGTGCCTGGAGTGTAGGAGGCAGGCCAAACACTGAAGCTTTCTTT,CAWSVGGRPNTEAFF
TRBJ2-1,TRBD1,TRBV15,.,TGTGCCACCAGCAGAGATGAAACGACAGGGATCTCCTACAATGAGCAGTTCTTC,CATSRDETTGISYNEQFF
TRBJ1-6,TRBD1,TRBV3-1/TRBV3-2,.,TGTGCCAGCAGCCCGACGGGACAGCAGAATTCACCCCTCCACTTT,CASSPTGQQNSPLHF